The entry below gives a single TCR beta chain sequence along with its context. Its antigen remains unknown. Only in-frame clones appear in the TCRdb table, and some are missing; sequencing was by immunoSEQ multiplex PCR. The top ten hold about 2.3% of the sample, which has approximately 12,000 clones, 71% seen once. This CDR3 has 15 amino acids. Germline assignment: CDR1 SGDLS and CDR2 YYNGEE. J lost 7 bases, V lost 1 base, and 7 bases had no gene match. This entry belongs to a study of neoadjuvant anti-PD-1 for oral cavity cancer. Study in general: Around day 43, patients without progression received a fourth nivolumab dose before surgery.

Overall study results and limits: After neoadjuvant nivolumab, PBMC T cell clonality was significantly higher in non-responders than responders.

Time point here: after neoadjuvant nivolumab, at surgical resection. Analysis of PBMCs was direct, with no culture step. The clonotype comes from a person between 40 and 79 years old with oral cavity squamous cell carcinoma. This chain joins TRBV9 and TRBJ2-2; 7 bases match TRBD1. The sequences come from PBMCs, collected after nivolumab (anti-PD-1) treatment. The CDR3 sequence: CASSVNRGVGGELFF. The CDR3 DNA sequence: TGTGCCAGCAGCGTAAACAGGGGTGTGGGCGGGGAGCTGTTTTTT.